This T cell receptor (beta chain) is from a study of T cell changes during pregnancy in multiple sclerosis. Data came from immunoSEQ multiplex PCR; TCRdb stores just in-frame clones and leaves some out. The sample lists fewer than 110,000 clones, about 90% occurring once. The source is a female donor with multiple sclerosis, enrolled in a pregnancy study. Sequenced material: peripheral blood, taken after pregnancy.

This CDR3 reads CASSHQRFAQTGEQYF. The CDR3 region has the DNA TGTGCCAGCAGCCATCAAAGGTTCGCGCAAACGGGCGAGCAGTACTTC. The chain is built from TRBV7-9 and TRBJ2-7, with D unresolved. Germline V gene lookup returns CDR1 SEHNR and CDR2 FQNEAQ (reference sequence). The ends were cut back, 5 bases at V and 6 bases at J, with 23 bases in the middle. There are 16 residues in the CDR3. The complete variable domain, with remaining parts taken from reference TRBV7-9 and TRBJ2-7, reads DTGVSQNPRHKITKRGQNVTFRCDPISEHNRLYWYRQTLGQGPEFLTYFQNEAQLEKSRLLSDRFSAERPKGSFSTLEIQRTEQGDSAMYLCASSHQRFAQTGEQYFGPGTRLTVT.